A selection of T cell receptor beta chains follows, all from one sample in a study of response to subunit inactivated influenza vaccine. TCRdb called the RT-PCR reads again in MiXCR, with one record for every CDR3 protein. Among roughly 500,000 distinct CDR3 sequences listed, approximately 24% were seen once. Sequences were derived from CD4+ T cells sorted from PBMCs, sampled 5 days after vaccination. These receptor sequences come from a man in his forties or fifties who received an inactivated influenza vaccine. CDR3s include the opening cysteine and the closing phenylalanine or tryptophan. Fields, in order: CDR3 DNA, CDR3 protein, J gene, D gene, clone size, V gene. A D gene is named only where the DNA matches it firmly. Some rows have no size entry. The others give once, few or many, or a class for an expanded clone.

TGTGCCAGCTCACCGGAGCCACAAAATCAGCCCCAGCATTTT,CASSPEPQNQPQHF,TRBJ1-5,NA,few,TRBV18
TGCGCCAGCAGCTTGGGCAGTCTTATGAACACTGAAGCTTTCTTT,CASSLGSLMNTEAFF,TRBJ1-1,NA,NA,TRBV5-1
TGTGCCAGCAGCAAGGGGGATTACGACGAGCAGTACTTC,CASSKGDYDEQYF,TRBJ2-7,NA,few,TRBV9
TGCGCCAGCAGCGTAAACAGGGAAACCAACTATGGCTACACCTTC,CASSVNRETNYGYTF,TRBJ1-2,NA,NA,TRBV5-1
TGCGCCAGCAGCCAAGACCGTGCTCAGCCCCAGCATTTT,CASSQDRAQPQHF,TRBJ1-5,NA,many,TRBV4-3
TGTGCCATCAACCGGGACAGGGGCACAGATACGCAGTATTTT,CAINRDRGTDTQYF,TRBJ2-3,TRBD1,few,TRBV6-1
TGTGCCAGCAGCTTAGAAGGAGGGATGGAGCTGTTTTTT,CASSLEGGMELFF,TRBJ2-2,NA,few,TRBV7-9
TGCGCCAGCAGCCAAGAGTTCGGCAGCAGCTCCTACAATGAGCAGTTCTTC,CASSQEFGSSSYNEQFF,TRBJ2-1,NA,few,TRBV4-3
TGCAGCGCCTCCGGGACAGCTGGGGCCTACAATGAGCAGTTCTTC,CSASGTAGAYNEQFF,TRBJ2-1,TRBD1,NA,TRBV29-1
TGTGCCAGCAGTTTAAGGGGGGAAGTTGAAGCTTTCTTT,CASSLRGEVEAFF,TRBJ1-1,NA,NA,TRBV12-3/TRBV12-4
TGCAGTGCAACTGGGACAGGGGTAGAAGAGCAGTACTTC,CSATGTGVEEQYF,TRBJ2-7,TRBD1,NA,TRBV20-1
TGTGCCAGCAGGGCGGGAGACGAGACCCAGTACTTC,CASRAGDETQYF,TRBJ2-5,TRBD2,NA,TRBV6-5
TGTGCCAGCAGCAGAAGAGGCAGGGGGCCAGAGACCCAGTACTTC,CASSRRGRGPETQYF,TRBJ2-5,TRBD1,NA,TRBV7-2
TGTGCCAGCAGTGTACAGGGGTTGGAGAACATTCAGTACTTC,CASSVQGLENIQYF,TRBJ2-4,TRBD1,few,TRBV12-3/TRBV12-4